The 32 T cell receptor beta chains in this list originate from one sample, sequenced in a study of post-analysis software for immune sequencing data. Which antigens these TCRs recognize remains unknown. Study-level results: Four or five TRBV segments occurring more often in patients than controls included TRBV5-6, TRBV5-1 and TRBV20-1.

Researchers reported that TCR beta cDNA libraries carried unique molecular identifiers. TCRdb processed the PCR reads anew with MiXCR; each CDR3 protein has one entry. Found here are roughly 540,000 distinct CDR3 sequences, around 34% of them singletons; the top ten hold around 5.9%. Source material: blood. Every receptor here comes from a girl aged 2 to 17 with multiple sclerosis.

The chain employs TRBV24-1 and TRBJ2-3, with D perhaps TRBD1 (6 bases). From germline, CDR1 is KGHDR and CDR2 SFDVKD. Trimming cost V 2 bases and J 1 base, with 12 bases left between them. The CDR3 is 16 amino acids. CDR3 sequence: CATSDSTGSGTDTQYF. The CDR3 DNA reads TGTGCCACCAGTGATTCGACAGGCTCTGGCACAGATACGCAGTATTTT.

The chain combines TRBV20-1 with TRBJ1-2; 10 positions match TRBD1. There are 14 residues in the CDR3. J lost 5 bases, V lost 5 bases, and 8 bases had no gene match. CDR1 and CDR2 from the germline V gene are DFQATT and SNEGSKA (reference sequence). The CDR3 reads CSASGTGVLYGYTF. Written as DNA, the CDR3 is TGCAGTGCTTCCGGGACAGGGGTTTTGTATGGCTACACCTTC.

This clonotype was observed a handful of times. The J gene is TRBJ2-1, the V gene TRBV6-5, with D possibly TRBD2 on 6 matching bases. Per germline, CDR1 MNHEY and CDR2 SVGAGI. The V and J ends lost 5 bases and 3 bases respectively, with 14 bases between them. This CDR3 contains 15 residues. CDR3 sequence: CASSPWRGLYNEQFF. The CDR3 DNA sequence: TGTGCCAGCAGTCCATGGCGGGGCCTCTACAATGAGCAGTTCTTC.

The chain combines TRBV20-1 with TRBJ1-2; D is uncertain. The CDR3 runs 12 residues. V was trimmed by 5 bases and J by 6 bases, leaving 13 bases between them. Germline V CDR1 and CDR2: DFQATT, SNEGSKA (reference sequence). CDR3 in amino acids: CSAVGRFHGYTF. DNA of the CDR3: TGCAGTGCTGTAGGCAGATTTCATGGCTACACCTTC.

The chain has TRBV4-1 and TRBJ2-1, with 8 nucleotides matching TRBD2. The V gene end was trimmed by 4 bases and the J gene end by 9 bases; junction bases not matched to a gene: 14. The germline V gene encodes CDR1 MGHRA and CDR2 YSYEKL. The CDR3 has 16 amino acids. The DNA for the CDR3 is TGCGCCAGCAGCCTGAGGGAGCGGGGGCAGCAGGGTGAGCAGTTCTTC. It translates to CASSLRERGQQGEQFF.

This clonotype appeared a single time. The V gene is TRBV7-2, the J gene TRBJ2-4; D is ambiguous. The DNA end is a closer match to TRBJ2-5, so the J assignment may be wrong. The CDR3 covers 13 residues. Germline CDR1 reads SGHTA; CDR2 reads FQGNSA. Here the CDR3 DNA reads TGTACCAGCAGCTTAGAGGCGGACGAGACCCAGTACTTC. This encodes CTSSLEADETQYF.

The rearrangement uses TRBV29-1 and TRBJ2-7; no reliable D call. This CDR3 has 12 residues. With 4 bases removed from V and 2 bases from J, the gap between germline ends came to 9 bases. The V gene's germline CDR1 is SQVTM and CDR2 ANQGSEA. CDR3 bases: TGCAGCGTTGGCACACATCCCTACGAGCAGTACTTC. As protein: CSVGTHPYEQYF.

This chain joins TRBV7-9 and TRBJ2-7; D remains unclear. Trimming cost V 5 bases and J 7 bases, with 18 bases left between them. The germline gives CDR1 SEHNR, CDR2 FQNEAQ (reference sequence). CDR3 size: 14 residues. In DNA, the CDR3 is TGTGCCAGCAGCAGAACGGGCCTTGCGAGAGAGCAGTACTTC. Its translation is CASSRTGLAREQYF. The full variable domain, completed using reference TRBV7-9 and TRBJ2-7, is DTGVSQNPRHKITKRGQNVTFRCDPISEHNRLYWYRQTLGQGPEFLTYFQNEAQLEKSRLLSDRFSAERPKGSFSTLEIQRTEQGDSAMYLCASSRTGLAREQYFGPGTRLTVT.

This clonotype was observed a few times. The V and J genes are TRBV29-1 and TRBJ1-2; TRBD1 agrees at 7 bases. The germline V gene encodes CDR1 SQVTM and CDR2 ANQGSEA. This CDR3 is 15 amino acids long. Trimming cost V 7 bases and J 7 bases; bases outside gene matches: 18. This CDR3 reads CSAQRTGGGVSGYTF. In DNA, the CDR3 is TGCAGCGCCCAAAGGACAGGTGGAGGAGTAAGTGGCTACACCTTC.

The chain employs TRBV18 and TRBJ2-1, with 7 bases identical to TRBD1. CDR3 length: 12 residues. CDR1 is KGHSH, CDR2 LQKENI, per germline. Trimming at V came to 3 bases and at J to 15 bases, leaving 8 bases not matched to a gene. CDR3 residues: CASSPKGTAGFF. CDR3 bases: TGTGCCAGCTCACCCAAGGGGACAGCCGGGTTCTTC.

Turning to this clonotype: A much larger clonotype is one base distant, so this may be a read error. The J gene is TRBJ2-5, the V gene TRBV6-2 or TRBV6-3; unclear D gene. Trimming shortened V by 2 bases and J by 4 bases, and 2 bases separated the two germline ends. The CDR3 is 11 amino acids. Germline CDR1 reads MNHEY; CDR2 reads SVGEGT. Written as DNA, the CDR3 is TGTGCCAGCAGTTACATAGAGACCCAGTACTTC. Its protein is CASSYIETQYF.

The V call is TRBV27, the J call TRBJ2-2, with 7 bases fitting TRBD2. The V and J ends lost 6 bases and 5 bases, in that order; junction bases with no gene match: 12. Germline CDR1 MNHEY, CDR2 SMNVEV (reference sequence). The CDR3 is 16 amino acids. The CDR3 DNA reads TGTGCCAGCAGGGATCTAGCGGCCCCATTTACCGGGGAGCTGTTTTTT. This gives the protein CASRDLAAPFTGELFF.

This clonotype was seen more than once but under ten times. The chain is built from TRBV6-5 and TRBJ1-2; TRBD1 might be the D (5 bases). V lost 0 bases and J lost 1, with 12 bases in between. This CDR3 comprises 16 residues. Per the germline V gene, CDR1 is MNHEY and CDR2 is SVGAGI. The CDR3 DNA reads as TGTGCCAGCAGTTACTCGAGGGACTTAATTAACTATGGCTACACCTTC. It yields the protein CASSYSRDLINYGYTF.

This clonotype has only a few counts. This chain connects TRBV11-2 to TRBJ2-7, with 9 nucleotides matching TRBD2. CDR1 is SGHAT, CDR2 FQNNGV, per germline. The CDR3 is 14 residues long. V shed 1 base and J 4 bases; nucleotides not matched to a gene: 2. DNA of the CDR3: TGTGCCAGCAGCTTAGTAGCGGGGGTATACGAGCAGTACTTC. It codes for CASSLVAGVYEQYF.

The V gene is TRBV12-5, the J gene TRBJ1-1; 8 nucleotides line up with TRBD1. The V segment lost 0 bases and the J segment 5 bases; nucleotides outside the gene matches: 8. The CDR3 is 16 amino acids. Germline V gene lookup returns CDR1 LGHNT and CDR2 FRNRAP. CDR3 sequence: CASGLVLGQGHTEAFF. For the CDR3, the DNA is TGTGCTAGTGGTTTGGTACTAGGACAGGGTCATACTGAAGCTTTCTTT.

The V and J genes are TRBV4-1 and TRBJ1-2; D may be TRBD1 (6 bases). The CDR3 length is 15 residues. Per the germline V gene, CDR1 is MGHRA and CDR2 is YSYEKL. Trimming removed 1 base from V and 2 bases from J, with 11 bases in between. Written as DNA, the CDR3 is TGCGCCAGCAGCCAAGCGGGACAAAGAAACTATGGCTACACCTTC. Protein: CASSQAGQRNYGYTF.

Comment on this clonotype: At one end, the junction sequence differs from germline, possibly due to a read error. This chain links TRBV4-1 with TRBJ2-7; D perhaps matches TRBD2 (5 bases). Germline loops: CDR1 MGHRA, CDR2 YSYEKL. The CDR3 is made up of 15 amino acids. The CDR3 here is CVSSQDRGFSYEQYF. The DNA of the CDR3 is TGCGTCAGCAGCCAAGATCGAGGGTTCTCCTACGAGCAGTACTTC.

The CDR3 DNA reads TGTGCCAGCAGCCTCCTTCCAAGGGACAGGGGGAACGAGCAGTACTTC. It codes for CASSLLPRDRGNEQYF. The chain is built from TRBV14 and TRBJ2-7, with 11 bases matching TRBD1. There are 16 residues in the CDR3. From germline, CDR1 is SGHDN and CDR2 FVKESK. The V gene end was trimmed by 4 bases and the J gene end by 5 bases; junction bases not matched to a gene: 10.

In this sample, this clonotype turned up once. The chain has TRBV21-1 and TRBJ2-4; TRBD1 is the table's D call, not checked against the DNA. TRBV21-1 is reported as a pseudogene. The CDR3 is made up of 17 amino acids. DNA for the CDR3: TGTGCCAGCAGCTTCTCCTGCCCCGAACGAGCCAAAAACATTCAGTACTTC. Translated: CASSFSCPERAKNIQYF.

This chain uses TRBV5-1 with TRBJ1-2; D gene unclear. This CDR3 is 18 amino acids long. The germline CDR1 and CDR2 sequences are SGHRS and YFSETQ. Trimming left V 3 bases short and J 4 bases short, with 25 bases between. DNA for the CDR3: TGCGCCAGCAGCTCTCGCAGAGGACGGGGTTTGAACCCCTATGGCTACACCTTC. Translated, it gives CASSSRRGRGLNPYGYTF.

The chain has TRBV11-2 and TRBJ2-1; D is tentatively TRBD1 or TRBD2 (6 bases each). The CDR3 spans 16 residues. Trimming took 5 bases from V and 0 from J, leaving 14 bases between them. Germline V CDR1 and CDR2: SGHAT, FQNNGV. CDR3: CASSAGGGISYNEQFF. The DNA of the CDR3 is TGTGCCAGCAGCGCCGGGGGCGGAATCTCCTACAATGAGCAGTTCTTC.

J is TRBJ1-4 and V is TRBV11-2, with 12 bases fitting TRBD1. The length of the CDR3 is 15 residues. Per germline, CDR1 SGHAT and CDR2 FQNNGV. Trimming took 5 bases from V and 8 from J; bases not matched to a gene: 6. CDR3 loop: CASSEGTGGTEKLFF. The CDR3 bases are TGTGCCAGCAGCGAGGGGACAGGGGGCACCGAAAAACTGTTTTTT.

This clonotype was counted a few times. The rearrangement uses TRBV7-8 and TRBJ1-2; D call uncertain. CDR1 SGHVS and CDR2 FQNEAQ come from the germline V gene. The V and J ends lost 5 bases and 8 bases respectively, with 15 bases between them. This CDR3 is built from 13 residues. This CDR3 reads CASSVDATRGYTF. DNA of the CDR3: TGTGCCAGCAGCGTAGACGCGACCAGGGGCTACACCTTC.

A remark on this clonotype: Given the absence of the conserved phenylalanine or tryptophan at the CDR3 end, a read error is likely. The J gene is TRBJ2-5, the V gene TRBV10-3; unclear D gene. The CDR3 sequence is 13 residues long. Per the germline V gene, CDR1 is ENHRY and CDR2 is SYGVKD. Trimming stripped 9 bases from V and 1 base from J, with 12 bases between. The CDR3 nucleotides are TGTGCCATTCAGTCCCTGATCCAAGAGACCCAGTACTTA. Amino acid sequence: CAIQSLIQETQYL.

The CDR3 spells CASRGRDVYNEQFF. CDR3 coding DNA: TGTGCCAGCAGGGGCCGTGACGTATACAATGAGCAGTTCTTC. The rearrangement links TRBV6-1 to TRBJ2-1; D call uncertain. CDR1 and CDR2 (germline): MNHNS, SASEGT. The CDR3 consists of 14 residues. Trimming took 6 bases from V and 4 from J, leaving 13 bases between them.

This clonotype was counted a few times. This rearrangement joins TRBV7-9 to TRBJ1-1, with unresolved D. The germline V gene has CDR1 SEHNR and CDR2 FQNEAQ (reference sequence). V was cut by 4 bases and J by 2 bases, with 14 bases left in between. The CDR3 contains 15 residues. CDR3 sequence reads: CASSSGRGANTEAFF. DNA for the CDR3: TGTGCCAGCAGCTCCGGGCGGGGAGCTAACACTGAAGCTTTCTTT.

The V gene is TRBV6-5, the J gene TRBJ1-2; D unresolved. The germline V gene encodes CDR1 MNHEY and CDR2 SVGAGI. The CDR3 consists of 14 residues. Trimming removed 9 bases at V and 0 bases at J, with 14 bases between. This CDR3 is CASLGYGANYGYTF. CDR3 in DNA: TGTGCCAGTTTGGGGTACGGAGCTAACTATGGCTACACCTTC.

This clonotype was counted once. This chain links TRBV7-9 with TRBJ1-1, with D uncertain. This CDR3 has 14 residues. Germline V gene lookup returns CDR1 SEHNR and CDR2 FQNEAQ (reference sequence). V was trimmed by 5 bases and J by 4 bases, leaving 14 bases between them. DNA of the CDR3: TGTGCCAGCAGCCCGTTACTGGGCGGCACTGAAGCTTTCTTT. This translates into CASSPLLGGTEAFF.

This clonotype was detected a few times. The chain links TRBV6-2 or TRBV6-3 to TRBJ1-2; D is uncertain. CDR1 and CDR2 from the germline V gene are MNHEY and SVGEGT. V was shortened by 5 bases and J by 12 bases, with 13 bases between the two germline ends. The CDR3 totals 11 residues. CDR3 residues: CASSNPSMHTF. In DNA, the CDR3 is TGTGCCAGCAGTAACCCCTCCATGCACACCTTC.

The V gene is TRBV5-5, the J gene TRBJ1-1; perhaps TRBD1 as D (5 bases). With 4 bases removed from V and 1 base from J, the gap between germline ends came to 17 bases. The CDR3 sequence is 16 residues long. Looked up from germline, CDR1 is SGHKS and CDR2 is YYEKEE (reference sequence). The CDR3, as DNA: TGTGCCAGCAGCCCCGGAGGCGGGGCAGGGAACACTGAAGCTTTCTTT. It encodes CASSPGGGAGNTEAFF.

This clonotype came up a few times. CDR3 sequence reads: CASSELHFLAKNIQYF. DNA for the CDR3: TGTGCCAGCAGTGAACTACATTTTCTAGCCAAAAACATTCAGTACTTC. The rearrangement links TRBV6-1 to TRBJ2-4, with D unclear. CDR3 length: 16 amino acids. CDR1 and CDR2 from the germline V gene are MNHNS and SASEGT. V shed 2 bases and J shed 0 bases, with 11 bases lying between them.

This clonotype was seen only a few times. At one end, the junction sequence differs from germline, possibly due to a read error. This rearrangement joins TRBV12-3 or TRBV12-4 to TRBJ2-1, with 7 bases that match TRBD1. The CDR3 is made up of 16 amino acids. The CDR3 here is CASRPTGLGSYDEQFF. CDR3 sequence (DNA): TGTGCCAGCAGACCGACAGGGTTAGGGAGCTACGATGAGCAGTTCTTC.